The 5 T cell receptor beta chains given below trace back to one sample, sequenced in a study of persistence of HIV-infected CD4 T cells. Sequencing used immunoSEQ version 4 in survey mode. Repertoires were generated with immunoSEQ multiplex PCR, while TCRdb's copy carries only in-frame clones and drops some. The data hold about 40,000 clones, with about 83% observed a single time. Overlapping HIV-1 Gag 15-mer peptides at 0.8 to 1 ug per peptide per mL were used. Memory cells lacking CD40L and CD69 with high CD45RO were sorted. These receptors' targets are unknown. The source was cultured CD4+ T cells from PBMCs, collected from a patient who received antiretroviral therapy. The origin of the receptors is an adult with HIV. The donor label of this sample is uncertain.

The sample holds a few counts of this clone. The chain couples TRBV19 to TRBJ2-7; 11 bases line up with TRBD2. The ends lost 3 bases at V and 4 bases at J; junction bases unmatched: 2. CDR1 is LNHDA and CDR2 is SQIVND in the germline V gene (reference sequence). The CDR3 length is 14 residues. This chain's CDR3 is CASSMLAGGYEQYF. The CDR3 coding sequence is TGTGCCAGTAGTATGCTAGCGGGAGGATACGAGCAGTACTTC.

V is TRBV15 and J is TRBJ2-7; possible D gene TRBD1, 5 bases. The CDR3 consists of 14 residues. The germline V gene encodes CDR1 LNHNV and CDR2 YYDKDF (reference sequence). Trimming took 0 bases from V and 5 from J, leaving 11 bases between them. The CDR3 is CATSRDLGPHEQYF. The CDR3 bases are TGTGCCACCAGCAGAGATCTGGGGCCCCACGAGCAGTACTTC.

This clone showed up just once. The chain employs TRBV24-1 and TRBJ2-3; weak D call: TRBD1 (6 bases). Germline V gives CDR1 KGHDR, CDR2 SFDVKD. V gave up 9 bases and J gave up 1 base, with 10 bases separating them. The CDR3 is 13 amino acids. The CDR3 spells CATRGHGTDTQYF. The CDR3 bases are TGTGCCACCCGGGGACACGGCACAGATACGCAGTATTTT.

A note on this clone: Different DNA sequences within this sample yield the same CDR3. The gene calls are TRBV29-1 and TRBJ2-7; 7 bases map to TRBD2. V lost 1 base to trimming and J lost 5 bases; unmatched junction nucleotides: 2. The CDR3 length is 12 residues. The germline gives CDR1 SQVTM, CDR2 ANQGSEA. The CDR3 reads CSVEGAGDEQYF. The CDR3 coding sequence is TGCAGCGTTGAAGGGGCGGGGGACGAGCAGTACTTC.

The rearrangement uses TRBV5-1 and TRBJ1-4; D remains unclear. Germline loops: CDR1 SGHRS, CDR2 YFSETQ. Trimming removed 0 bases from V and 7 bases from J, with 13 bases in between. The CDR3 is 15 amino acids. In nucleotides, the CDR3 is TGCGCCAGCAGCTTGGGACCCCTCCAGTTTGAAAAACTGTTTTTT. Its protein product is CASSLGPLQFEKLFF.